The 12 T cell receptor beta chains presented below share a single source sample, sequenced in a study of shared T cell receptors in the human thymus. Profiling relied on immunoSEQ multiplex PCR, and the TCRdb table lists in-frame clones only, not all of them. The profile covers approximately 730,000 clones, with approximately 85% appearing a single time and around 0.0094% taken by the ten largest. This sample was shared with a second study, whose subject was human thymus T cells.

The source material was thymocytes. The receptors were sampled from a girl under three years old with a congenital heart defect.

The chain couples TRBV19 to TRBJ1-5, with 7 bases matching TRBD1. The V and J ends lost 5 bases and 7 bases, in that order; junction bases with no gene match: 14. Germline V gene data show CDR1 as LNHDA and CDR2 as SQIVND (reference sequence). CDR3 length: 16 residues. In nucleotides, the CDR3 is TGTGCCAGTAGTTTTTCGGGACAGCACTCCGGCCAGCCCCAGCATTTT. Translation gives CASSFSGQHSGQPQHF. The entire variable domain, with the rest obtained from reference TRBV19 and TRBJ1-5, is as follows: DGGITQSPKYLFRKEGQNVTLSCEQNLNHDAMYWYRQDPGQGLRLIYYSQIVNDFQKGDIAEGYSVSREKKESFPLTVTSAQKNPTAFYLCASSFSGQHSGQPQHFGDGTRLSIL.

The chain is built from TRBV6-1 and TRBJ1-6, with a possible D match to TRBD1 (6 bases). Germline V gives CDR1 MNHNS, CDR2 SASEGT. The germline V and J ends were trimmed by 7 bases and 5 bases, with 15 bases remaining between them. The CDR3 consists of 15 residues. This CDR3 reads CASIVPGEDNSPLHF. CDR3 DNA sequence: TGTGCCAGCATCGTACCAGGGGAAGATAATTCACCCCTCCACTTT.

CDR3 sequence: CASSGSRQGCHSYEQYF. CDR3 nucleotides: TGTGCCAGCAGCGGAAGCCGTCAGGGATGTCACTCCTACGAGCAGTACTTC. The chain has TRBV11-2 and TRBJ2-7; TRBD1 is a possible D gene (5 bases). Germline CDR1 and CDR2: SGHAT and FQNNGV. Trimming removed 5 bases from V and 0 bases from J, with 20 bases in between. The CDR3 sequence is 17 residues long.

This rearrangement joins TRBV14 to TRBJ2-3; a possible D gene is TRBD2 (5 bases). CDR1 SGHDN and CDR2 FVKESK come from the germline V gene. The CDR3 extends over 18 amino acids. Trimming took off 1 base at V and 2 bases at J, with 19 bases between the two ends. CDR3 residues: CASSQVGVSFRLTDTQYF. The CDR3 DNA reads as TGTGCCAGCAGCCAAGTCGGGGTCAGCTTCCGACTCACAGATACGCAGTATTTT.

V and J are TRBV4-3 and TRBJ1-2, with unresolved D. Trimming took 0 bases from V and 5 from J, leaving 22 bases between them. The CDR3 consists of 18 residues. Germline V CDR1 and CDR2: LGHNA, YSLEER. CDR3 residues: CASSQDLSTPLGLYGYTF. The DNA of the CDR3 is TGCGCCAGCAGCCAAGATCTGTCGACACCCCTTGGGTTATATGGCTACACCTTC.

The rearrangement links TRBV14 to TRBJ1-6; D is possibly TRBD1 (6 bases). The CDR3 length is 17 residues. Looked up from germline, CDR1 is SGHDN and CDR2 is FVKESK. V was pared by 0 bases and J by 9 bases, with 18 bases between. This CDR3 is CASSQEDGTSPTSPLHF. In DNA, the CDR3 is TGTGCCAGCAGCCAAGAAGACGGGACATCTCCGACTTCACCCCTCCACTTT.

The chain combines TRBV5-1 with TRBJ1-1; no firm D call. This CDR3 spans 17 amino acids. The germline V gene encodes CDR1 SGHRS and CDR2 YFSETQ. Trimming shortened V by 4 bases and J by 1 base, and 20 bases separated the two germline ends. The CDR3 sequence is CASSPRSFSEGNTEAFF. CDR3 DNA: TGCGCCAGCAGCCCCCGGTCTTTCTCTGAGGGGAACACTGAAGCTTTCTTT. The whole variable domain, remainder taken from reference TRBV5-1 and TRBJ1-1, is KAGVTQTPRYLIKTRGQQVTLSCSPISGHRSVSWYQQTPGQGLQFLFEYFSETQRNKGNFPGRFSGRQFSNSRSEMNVSTLELGDSALYLCASSPRSFSEGNTEAFFGQGTRLTVV.

DNA for the CDR3: TGTGCCAGCAGTTCCACTACTATGGAGCCCGGGACAAACACTGAAGCTTTCTTT. Its protein is CASSSTTMEPGTNTEAFF. The chain links TRBV27 to TRBJ1-1, with TRBD1 as a possible D gene (6 bases). Per the germline V gene, CDR1 is MNHEY and CDR2 is SMNVEV (reference sequence). The CDR3 spans 18 residues. Trimming cost V 4 bases and J 2 bases, with 23 bases left between them.

The CDR3 loop reads CASSSSYRDRSYEQYF. The CDR3 coding sequence is TGTGCCAGCAGCTCATCTTACCGGGACAGGAGCTACGAGCAGTACTTC. The V and J genes are TRBV7-9 and TRBJ2-7; TRBD1 agrees at 8 bases. The germline CDR1 and CDR2 sequences are SEHNR and FQNEAQ (reference sequence). With 4 bases clipped from V and 3 bases from J, the junction kept 11 bases outside the gene matches. This CDR3 has 16 residues.

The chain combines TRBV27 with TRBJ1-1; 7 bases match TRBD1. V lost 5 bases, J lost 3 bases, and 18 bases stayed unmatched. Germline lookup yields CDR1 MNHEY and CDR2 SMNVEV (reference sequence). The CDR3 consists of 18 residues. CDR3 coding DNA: TGTGCCAGCAGTCCCCGGTTCCGACAGGGTGAAGGGGACACTGAAGCTTTCTTT. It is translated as CASSPRFRQGEGDTEAFF.

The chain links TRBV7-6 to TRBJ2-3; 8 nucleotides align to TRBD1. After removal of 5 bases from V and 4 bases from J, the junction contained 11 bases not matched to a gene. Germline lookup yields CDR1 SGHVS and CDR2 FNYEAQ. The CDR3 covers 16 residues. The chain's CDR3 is CASSPCRQGLSDTQYF. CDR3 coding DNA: TGTGCCAGCAGCCCATGCCGACAGGGGCTCTCAGATACGCAGTATTTT.

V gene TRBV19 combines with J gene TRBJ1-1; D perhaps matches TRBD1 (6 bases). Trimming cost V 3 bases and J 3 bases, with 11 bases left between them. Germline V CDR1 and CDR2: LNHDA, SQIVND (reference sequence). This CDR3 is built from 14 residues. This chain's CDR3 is CASSIHQGYTEAFF. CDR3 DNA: TGTGCCAGTAGTATTCACCAGGGGTACACTGAAGCTTTCTTT.